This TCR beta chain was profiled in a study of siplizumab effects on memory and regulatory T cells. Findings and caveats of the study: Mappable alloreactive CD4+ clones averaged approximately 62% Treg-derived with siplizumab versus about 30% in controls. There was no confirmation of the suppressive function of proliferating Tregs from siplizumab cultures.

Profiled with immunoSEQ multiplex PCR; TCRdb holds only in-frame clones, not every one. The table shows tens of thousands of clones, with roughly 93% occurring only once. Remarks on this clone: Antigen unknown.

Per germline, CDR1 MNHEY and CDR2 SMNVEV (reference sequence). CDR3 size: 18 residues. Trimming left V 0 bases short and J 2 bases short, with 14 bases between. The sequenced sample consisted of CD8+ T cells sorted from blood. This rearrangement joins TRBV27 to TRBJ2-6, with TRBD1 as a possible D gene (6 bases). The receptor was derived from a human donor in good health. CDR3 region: CASSLSITHRAGANVLTF. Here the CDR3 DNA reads TGTGCCAGCAGTTTATCGATAACTCACAGGGCTGGGGCCAACGTCCTGACTTTC.